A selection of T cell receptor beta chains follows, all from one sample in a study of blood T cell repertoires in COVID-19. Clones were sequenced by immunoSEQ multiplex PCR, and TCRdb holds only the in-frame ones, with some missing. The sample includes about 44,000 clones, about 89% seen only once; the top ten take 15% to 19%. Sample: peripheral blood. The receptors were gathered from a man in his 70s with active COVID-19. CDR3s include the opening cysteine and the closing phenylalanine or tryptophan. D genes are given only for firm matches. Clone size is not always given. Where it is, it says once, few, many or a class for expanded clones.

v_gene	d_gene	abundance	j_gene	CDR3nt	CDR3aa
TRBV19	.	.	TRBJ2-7	TGTGCCAGTAGTATAGGCGGACAGACCTACGAGCAGTACTTC	CASSIGGQTYEQYF
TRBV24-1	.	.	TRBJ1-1	TGTGCCACCAGTGCTGACGGGCACCAGGGAGCTTTCTTT	CATSADGHQGAFF
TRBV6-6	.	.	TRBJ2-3	TGTGCCAGCAGTTACCCCTCGGGGGTCTCAGATACGCAGTATTTT	CASSYPSGVSDTQYF
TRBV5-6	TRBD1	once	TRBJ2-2	TGTGCCAGCAGTTGGGACAGGGGTTACACCGGGGAGCTGTTTTTT	CASSWDRGYTGELFF
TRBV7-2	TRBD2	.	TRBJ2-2	TGTGCCAGCAGCCCACAGGGACTAGCGGCCGGGGAGCTGTTTTTT	CASSPQGLAAGELFF
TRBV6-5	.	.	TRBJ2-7	TGTGCCAGCAGCCCAAGCCCGGGGACCTACGAGCAGTACTTC	CASSPSPGTYEQYF
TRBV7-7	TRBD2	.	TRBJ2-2	TGTGCTAGCAGCCCCAGACTAGCGGAGAACACCGGGGAGCTGTTTTTT	CASSPRLAENTGELFF
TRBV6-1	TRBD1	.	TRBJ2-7	TGTGCCAGCAGTGAAGCGCTCACCCAACAGGGGGCCATCTACGAGCAGTACTTC	CASSEALTQQGAIYEQYF
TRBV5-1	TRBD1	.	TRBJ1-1	TGCGCCAGCAGCTTGGCCAGTGGGCAGGGGGCCGAAGCTTTCTTT	CASSLASGQGAEAFF
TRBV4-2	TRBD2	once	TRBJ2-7	TGTGCCAGCAGCCAAGATGGGACTAGCGGGGATTCATACGAGCAGTACTTC	CASSQDGTSGDSYEQYF
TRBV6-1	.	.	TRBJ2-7	TGTGCCAGCAGTGAAGAAGCTAGCTCGAGCTCCTACGAGCAGTACTTC	CASSEEASSSSYEQYF
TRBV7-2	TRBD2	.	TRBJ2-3	TGTGCCAGCAGCCGTAACAGCGGGGGGTCCACAGATACGCAGTATTTT	CASSRNSGGSTDTQYF
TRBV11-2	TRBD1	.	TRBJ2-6	TGTGCCAGCAGCCGGACAGGGTTGGCTGGGGCCAACGTCCTGACTTTC	CASSRTGLAGANVLTF
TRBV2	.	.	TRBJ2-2	TGTGCCAGCAGTGTAAGCGGAACCGGGGAGCTGTTTTTT	CASSVSGTGELFF
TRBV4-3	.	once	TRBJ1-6	TGCGCCAGCAGCCAATCCCCCCGTCCGGGTTCACCCCTCCACTTT	CASSQSPRPGSPLHF
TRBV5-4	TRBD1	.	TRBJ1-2	TGTGCCAGCAGCTTGGTCCGGGACAGGGTAGGTGGTGGCTACACCTTC	CASSLVRDRVGGGYTF
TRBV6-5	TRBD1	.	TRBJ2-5	TGTGCCAGCAGGGGGGACAGGCCCTTGCAAGAGACCCAGTACTTC	CASRGDRPLQETQYF
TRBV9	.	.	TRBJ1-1	TGTGCCAGCAGCGTAACTATGAACACTGAAGCTTTCTTT	CASSVTMNTEAFF
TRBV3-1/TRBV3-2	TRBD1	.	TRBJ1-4	TGTGCCAGCAGCCAAGATCCAACAGGGGGCAGGGATGAAAAACTGTTTTTT	CASSQDPTGGRDEKLFF
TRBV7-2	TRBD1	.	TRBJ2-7	TGTGCCAGCAGCTTCCAGGCAGGGGGTTACGAGCAGTACTTC	CASSFQAGGYEQYF
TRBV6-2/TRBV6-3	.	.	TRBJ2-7	TGTGCCAGCAGTTACGCGGGGACCTACGAGCAGTACTTC	CASSYAGTYEQYF
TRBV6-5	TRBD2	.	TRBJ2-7	TGTGCCAGCAGAACACAGGCGGGGGGCTCCTACGAGCAGTACTTC	CASRTQAGGSYEQYF
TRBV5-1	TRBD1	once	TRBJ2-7	TGCGCCAGCAGCTACCGGGACAGTCCAACCACGGGTTCCTACGAGCAGTACTTC	CASSYRDSPTTGSYEQYF
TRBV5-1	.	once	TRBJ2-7	TGCGCCAGCAGCTTGGCCGCAGGCTACGAGCAGTACTTC	CASSLAAGYEQYF
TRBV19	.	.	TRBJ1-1	TGTGCCAGTAGTGATAGGGGCCTGAACACTGAAGCTTTCTTT	CASSDRGLNTEAFF
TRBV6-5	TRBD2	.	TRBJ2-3	TGTGCCAGCAAGGTACCGGGACTAGCGGCAGATACGCAGTATTTT	CASKVPGLAADTQYF
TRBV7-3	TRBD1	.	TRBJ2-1	TGTGCCAGCAGCCCCCCTTCAGGGGGCCTCAATGAGCAGTTCTTC	CASSPPSGGLNEQFF